This is a list of T cell receptor beta chains from one sample in a study of blood T cell repertoires in COVID-19. The assay was immunoSEQ multiplex PCR, and TCRdb's table has in-frame clones only and misses some. The table shows 200,000 to 250,000 clones, with 87% occurring only once. Sequencing input: PBMCs or T cells enriched from blood (not recorded which). These receptors all come from a woman in her 30s with acute COVID-19. Each CDR3 is given with its conserved first and last residue. Each record gives: V gene, J gene, CDR3 length, D gene, clone size, CDR3 protein, CDR3 DNA. A D gene is named only where the DNA matches it firmly. Rows give clone size only sometimes, using once, few, many, or a class for an expanded clone.

TRBV7-2	TRBJ2-1	13	.	.	CASSLAEAIQQFF	TGTGCCAGCAGCTTAGCGGAGGCGATCCAGCAGTTCTTC
TRBV11-3	TRBJ2-2	16	.	.	CASSSRFQGFTGELFF	TGTGCCAGCAGCTCCCGATTTCAGGGATTCACCGGGGAGCTGTTTTTT
TRBV4-2	TRBJ2-4	16	TRBD2	.	CASSQVSGDSKNIQYF	TGTGCCAGCAGCCAAGTTAGCGGGGACTCCAAGAACATTCAGTACTTC
TRBV5-4	TRBJ1-2	14	TRBD1	.	CASSLATGDYGYTF	TGTGCCAGCAGCTTGGCTACAGGGGACTATGGCTACACCTTC
TRBV7-6	TRBJ2-1	16	.	.	CASSLDSGKAYNEQFF	TGTGCCAGCAGCTTAGACTCGGGAAAGGCCTACAATGAGCAGTTCTTC
TRBV5-1	TRBJ1-1	11	.	.	CASKQNTEAFF	TGCGCCAGCAAGCAGAACACTGAAGCTTTCTTT
TRBV19	TRBJ2-7	13	TRBD1	.	CASSTTGGSEQYF	TGTGCCAGTAGTACTACAGGGGGGAGTGAGCAGTACTTC
TRBV11-2	TRBJ1-1	17	.	.	CASSLYAGPKRNTEAFF	TGTGCCAGCAGCTTGTACGCGGGACCGAAAAGGAACACTGAAGCTTTCTTT
TRBV9	TRBJ1-2	13	.	.	CASSASFGVGYTF	TGTGCCAGCAGCGCAAGCTTCGGGGTAGGCTACACCTTC
TRBV13	TRBJ1-5	14	TRBD1	.	CASSSQQGNQPQHF	TGTGCCAGCAGCTCCCAACAGGGGAATCAGCCCCAGCATTTT
TRBV19	TRBJ2-1	12	.	.	CASSMRDRIEFF	TGTGCCAGTAGTATGAGAGACAGAATCGAGTTCTTC
TRBV19	TRBJ1-5	18	.	.	CATASAPLREYSNQPQHF	TGTGCCACCGCCTCGGCCCCCCTTCGGGAATATAGCAATCAGCCCCAGCATTTT
TRBV5-4	TRBJ2-5	14	TRBD2	.	CASSLGGGEETQYF	TGTGCCAGCAGCTTGGGTGGGGGGGAAGAGACCCAGTACTTC
TRBV10-1	TRBJ2-5	16	TRBD2	.	CASSEQLAGGRETQYF	TGCGCCAGCAGTGAGCAACTAGCGGGGGGTAGAGAGACCCAGTACTTC
TRBV27	TRBJ1-1	15	.	.	CASLLRAGAYTEAFF	TGTGCCAGCCTTCTAAGGGCAGGGGCGTACACTGAAGCTTTCTTT
TRBV10-3	TRBJ2-7	13	.	.	CAIGAGPAYEQYF	TGTGCCATCGGTGCAGGCCCCGCTTACGAGCAGTACTTC
TRBV19	TRBJ1-5	16	TRBD1	.	CASSTRTGLANQPQHF	TGTGCCAGTAGTACAAGGACAGGACTTGCGAATCAGCCCCAGCATTTT
TRBV19	TRBJ1-6	16	TRBD1	.	CASSIDHRGMISPLHF	TGTGCCAGTAGTATAGATCACAGGGGGATGATTTCACCCCTCCACTTT
TRBV6-2/TRBV6-3	TRBJ2-7	14	.	.	CASSYEATSYEQYF	TGTGCCAGCAGTTACGAGGCAACCTCCTACGAGCAGTACTTC
TRBV27	TRBJ1-1	15	TRBD1	.	CASSPHDRGNTEAFF	TGTGCCAGCAGTCCTCACGACAGGGGGAACACTGAAGCTTTCTTT
TRBV11-2	TRBJ2-3	15	TRBD1	.	CASSLIQGAGDTQYF	TGTGCCAGCAGCTTAATACAGGGGGCTGGTGATACGCAGTATTTT
TRBV11-2	TRBJ2-5	13	TRBD1	.	CASSRQGGETQYF	TGTGCCAGCAGTCGACAGGGGGGGGAGACCCAGTACTTC
TRBV25-1	TRBJ1-2	15	.	.	CASSEYFRGEDGYTF	TGTGCCAGCAGTGAATATTTTCGGGGAGAGGATGGCTACACCTTC
TRBV30	TRBJ1-4	14	.	.	CAWSLNMRNEKLFF	TGTGCCTGGAGTTTAAACATGAGGAATGAAAAACTGTTTTTT
TRBV24-1	TRBJ1-1	17	TRBD1	few	CATSDSWTGIMNTEAFF	TGTGCCACCAGTGATTCGTGGACAGGGATAATGAACACTGAAGCTTTCTTT